This T cell receptor (beta chain) was sequenced in a study of monozygotic twins with inflammatory bowel disease. Study-wide results and limits: Healthy co-twins, by inverse Simpson, had higher TCRbeta diversity than their siblings with IBD.

For this clonotype: Its antigen is unknown.

A total RNA quantity of about 4,000 ng went into each TCR library. PCR of TCRalpha and TCRbeta cDNA was nested, with two rounds of about 17 and 10 cycles. TCRdb re-called the 5' RACE reads and gives one entry per CDR3 protein, without DNA. The table for this sample gives some 400,000 distinct CDR3 sequences. The length of the CDR3 is 15 residues. Germline V gives CDR1 SGHKS, CDR2 YYEKEE (reference sequence). Blood samples of approximately 2.3 ml were drawn from every donor. The V and J genes are TRBV5-5 and TRBJ1-2. What was sequenced was blood. The clonotype comes from a human donor with ulcerative colitis or Crohn's disease, or a healthy co-twin of an affected twin (not recorded which). CDR3 sequence: CASSSDPRGNYGYTF.